This entry features one T cell receptor beta chain sequence. The antigen remains undetermined. The data derive from a study of beta chain features in type 1 diabetes. The overall study: Patients and healthy donors were similar in age, gender and cell yields.

Study-level points and caveats: Type 1 diabetes patients showed a moderate but significant shortening of TCRB CDR3s in all four CD4+ subsets.

The authors reverse transcribed all of the isolated RNA, so sequencing captured expressed TCRB transcripts. Only in-frame clones appear in the TCRdb table, and some are missing; sequencing was by immunoSEQ multiplex PCR. The top ten hold approximately 0.086% of the sample, which has some 200,000 clones, around 16% seen once. The TCR originated in a man in his thirties or forties with type 1 diabetes. Material: naive CD4+ T cells from blood.

The DNA for the CDR3 is TGCGCCAGCAGCCAAGGTAGGAAAGCCACTGAAGCTTTCTTT. Amino acids: CASSQGRKATEAFF. This chain joins TRBV4-3 and TRBJ1-1; no firm D call. The CDR3 consists of 14 residues. Trimming stripped 1 base from V and 4 bases from J, with 10 bases between. Germline loops: CDR1 LGHNA, CDR2 YSLEER.